Below, 11 T cell receptor beta chains from the same sample are listed, as sequenced in a study of T-cell memory formation after mild COVID-19. MiXCR, run by TCRdb on the 5' RACE reads, gives a single entry per CDR3 protein. The sample includes 340,000 or so distinct CDR3 sequences, 10% to 15% of them seen just once. The sequencing sample was made of PBMCs or a T cell subset sorted from them (not recorded which). The origin of the receptors is a man in his late teens or twenties who had mild COVID-19 (a few samples of this study predate the infection). Cell type and time point are not known.

This clonotype was picked up a small number of times. This rearrangement joins TRBV4-1 to TRBJ2-3, with TRBD2 matching over 12 bases. The germline CDR1 and CDR2 sequences are MGHRA and YSYEKL. The CDR3 contains 19 residues. Trimming cost V 3 bases and J 0 bases; bases outside gene matches: 10. DNA for the CDR3: TGCGCCAGCAGCCAGATCCTAGCGGGGGGGCCCCTTAGCACAGATACGCAGTATTTT. Amino acids: CASSQILAGGPLSTDTQYF.

CDR3 protein: CASSFGQGSKTDTQYF. CDR3 nucleotides: TGTGCCAGCAGTTTTGGGCAGGGGAGTAAGACAGATACGCAGTATTTT. The rearrangement links TRBV12-3 or TRBV12-4 to TRBJ2-3; D perhaps matches TRBD1 (6 bases). The CDR3 sequence is 16 residues long. The V end lost 3 bases, the J end lost 3 bases, and 16 bases lay between the germline ends.

The chain combines TRBV23-1 with TRBJ2-1; 11 bases agree with TRBD1. TRBV23-1 falls under the ORF class, with uncertain function. V lost 3 bases, J lost 9 bases, and 16 bases stayed unmatched. This CDR3 region has 18 residues. The CDR3 loop is CASSHPTDRGPGVGEQFF. For the CDR3, the DNA is TGCGCCAGCAGTCACCCAACGGACAGGGGGCCCGGCGTCGGTGAGCAGTTCTTC.

At least ten counts were recorded for this clonotype. The chain carries TRBV18 and TRBJ1-2, with D perhaps matching TRBD1 (6 bases). The germline gives CDR1 KGHSH, CDR2 LQKENI. Trimming stripped 2 bases from V and 4 bases from J, with 14 bases between. CDR3 length: 15 amino acids. CDR3 in amino acids: CASSPTRGQLYGYTF. CDR3 coding DNA: TGTGCCAGCTCACCAACTAGAGGACAGCTCTATGGCTACACCTTC.

The chain couples TRBV9 to TRBJ1-2, with D unresolved. Germline CDR1 and CDR2: SGDLS and YYNGEE. This CDR3 is 10 amino acids long. The germline V and J ends were trimmed by 8 bases and 14 bases, with 16 bases remaining between them. The CDR3 protein is CARSPTIGTF. CDR3 in DNA: TGTGCCAGGTCGCCGACTATAGGGACCTTC.

This clonotype occurred a few times. The rearrangement joins TRBV9 to TRBJ2-5, with unresolved D. Germline V CDR1 and CDR2: SGDLS, YYNGEE. The CDR3 extends over 16 amino acids. Between the trimmed V and J ends, which lost 4 bases and 1 base, there was a span of 17 bases. This chain's CDR3 is CASSRRSWASQETQYF. DNA of the CDR3: TGTGCCAGCAGCCGACGTAGTTGGGCAAGCCAAGAGACCCAGTACTTC. Full variable domain (remainder filled in from reference TRBV9 and TRBJ2-5): DSGVTQTPKHLITATGQRVTLRCSPRSGDLSVYWYQQSLDQGLQFLIQYYNGEERAKGNILERFSAQQFPDLHSELNLSSLELGDSALYFCASSRRSWASQETQYFGPGTRLLVL.

As DNA, the CDR3 is TGTGCCAGCAGCGGTAGGACGAACTCCTACGAGCAGTACTTC. It encodes CASSGRTNSYEQYF. The rearrangement joins TRBV9 to TRBJ2-7; D gene unclear. V was shortened by 3 bases and J by 0 bases, with 10 bases between the two germline ends. Germline values: CDR1 SGDLS, CDR2 YYNGEE. This CDR3 is built from 14 residues.

In its sample, this clonotype was seen a few times. The chain is built from TRBV3-1 and TRBJ1-5, with a possible D match to TRBD1 (5 bases). V was trimmed by 2 bases and J by 0 bases, leaving 11 bases between them. Germline CDR1 and CDR2: LGHDT and YNNKEL (reference sequence). CDR3 length: 16 residues. The CDR3 nucleotides read TGTGCCAGCAGCCAATCAGCGGGGGATAGCAATCAGCCCCAGCATTTT. Translation: CASSQSAGDSNQPQHF. Supplemented by reference TRBV3-1 and TRBJ1-5, the full variable domain reads DTAVSQTPKYLVTQMGNDKSIKCEQNLGHDTMYWYKQDSKKFLKIMFSYNNKELIINETVPNRFSPKSPDKAHLNLHINSLELGDSAVYFCASSQSAGDSNQPQHFGDGTRLSIL.

The chain is built from TRBV5-1 and TRBJ1-1; D unclear. With 0 bases removed from V and 3 bases from J, the gap between germline ends came to 6 bases. The V gene's germline CDR1 is SGHRS and CDR2 YFSETQ. The CDR3 has 13 residues. The CDR3 DNA reads as TGCGCCAGCAGCTTGGTGGAGGACACTGAAGCTTTCTTT. Amino acid sequence: CASSLVEDTEAFF.

This clonotype occurred a few times. The V and J genes are TRBV30 and TRBJ2-7, with a weak D call TRBD1 (6 bases). V shed 1 base and J shed 8 bases, with 12 bases lying between them. The CDR3 runs to 12 residues. Germline V gene data show CDR1 as GTSNPN and CDR2 as SVGIG (reference sequence). CDR3 in amino acids: CAWSATGYQQYF. The CDR3 DNA is TGTGCCTGGAGTGCCACAGGGTACCAGCAGTACTTC.

This clonotype was seen a single time. The V call is TRBV7-2, the J call TRBJ1-1; the D is unclear. The CDR3 length is 13 residues. The germline CDR1 and CDR2 sequences are SGHTA and FQGNSA. Trimming took off 1 base at V and 1 base at J, with 4 bases between the two ends. CDR3 nucleotide sequence: TGTGCCAGCAGCTTAGTGGAGAACACTGAAGCTTTCTTT. It translates to CASSLVENTEAFF.